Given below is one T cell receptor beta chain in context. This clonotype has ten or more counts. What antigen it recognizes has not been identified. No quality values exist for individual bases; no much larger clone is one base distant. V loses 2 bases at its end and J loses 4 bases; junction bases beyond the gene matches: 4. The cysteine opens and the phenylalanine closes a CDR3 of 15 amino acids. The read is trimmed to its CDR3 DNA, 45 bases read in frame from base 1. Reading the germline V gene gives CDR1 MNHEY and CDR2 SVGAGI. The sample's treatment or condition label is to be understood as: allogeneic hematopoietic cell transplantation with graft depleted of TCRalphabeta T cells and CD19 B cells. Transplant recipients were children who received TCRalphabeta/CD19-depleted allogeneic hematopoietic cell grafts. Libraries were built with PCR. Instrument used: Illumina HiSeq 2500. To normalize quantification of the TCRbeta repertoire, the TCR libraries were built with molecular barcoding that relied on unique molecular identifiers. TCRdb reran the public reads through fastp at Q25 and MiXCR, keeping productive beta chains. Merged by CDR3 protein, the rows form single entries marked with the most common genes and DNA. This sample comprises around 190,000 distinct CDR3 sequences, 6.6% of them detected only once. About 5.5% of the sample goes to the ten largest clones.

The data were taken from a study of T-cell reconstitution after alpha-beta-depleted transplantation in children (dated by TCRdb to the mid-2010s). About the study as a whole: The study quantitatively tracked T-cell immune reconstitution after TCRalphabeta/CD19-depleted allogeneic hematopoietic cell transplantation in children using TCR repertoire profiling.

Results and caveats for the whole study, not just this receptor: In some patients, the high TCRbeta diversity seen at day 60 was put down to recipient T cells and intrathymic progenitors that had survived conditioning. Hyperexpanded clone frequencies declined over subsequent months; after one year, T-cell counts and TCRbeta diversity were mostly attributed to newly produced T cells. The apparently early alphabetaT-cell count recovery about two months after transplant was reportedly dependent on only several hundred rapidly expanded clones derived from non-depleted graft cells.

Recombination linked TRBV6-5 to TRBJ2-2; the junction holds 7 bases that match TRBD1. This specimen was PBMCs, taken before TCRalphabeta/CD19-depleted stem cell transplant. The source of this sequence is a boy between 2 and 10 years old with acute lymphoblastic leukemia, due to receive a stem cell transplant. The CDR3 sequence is CASSYGTVGTGELFF. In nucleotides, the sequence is TGTGCCAGCAGTTACGGGACAGTTGGCACCGGGGAGCTGTTTTTT.